These 8 T cell receptor beta chains originate from one sample sequenced in a study of blood T cell repertoires in COVID-19. This table comes from immunoSEQ multiplex PCR, and its TCRdb copy is limited to in-frame clones, with some not included. The sample contains approximately 230,000 clones, roughly 90% of which appear only once. Sequencing was performed on peripheral blood. The origin of the receptors is a man aged 25-40 years who had recovered from COVID-19.

J is TRBJ1-2 and V is TRBV24-1; tentatively, D is TRBD1 (5 bases). This CDR3 is built from 15 residues. The V end was cut by 3 bases, the J end by 4 bases, with 14 bases between. In germline, CDR1 is KGHDR, CDR2 SFDVKD. As DNA, the CDR3 is TGTGCCACCAGTGATCCCCTTGGGGGAGGCTATGGCTACACCTTC. It specifies CATSDPLGGGYGYTF.

The chain is built from TRBV12-3 or TRBV12-4 and TRBJ1-2, with no clear D. The CDR3 covers 12 residues. Trimming left V 4 bases short and J 5 bases short, with 8 bases between. Here the CDR3 DNA reads TGTGCCAGCAGTTCGCTCGGGTATGGCTACACCTTC. Residues: CASSSLGYGYTF.

This chain links TRBV9 with TRBJ1-4, with a weak D call TRBD1 (5 bases). CDR3 length equals 15 residues. The V end was cut by 4 bases, the J end by 7 bases, with 17 bases between. The germline V gene encodes CDR1 SGDLS and CDR2 YYNGEE. CDR3 amino acids: CASSSDGTEGEKLFF. Here the CDR3 DNA reads TGTGCCAGCAGCTCAGACGGGACGGAGGGTGAAAAACTGTTTTTT. Full variable domain (missing parts from reference TRBV9 and TRBJ1-4): DSGVTQTPKHLITATGQRVTLRCSPRSGDLSVYWYQQSLDQGLQFLIQYYNGEERAKGNILERFSAQQFPDLHSELNLSSLELGDSALYFCASSSDGTEGEKLFFGSGTQLSVL.

The rearrangement uses TRBV4-3 and TRBJ1-2; the D gene is possibly TRBD1 (6 bases). The CDR3 is 14 amino acids. Trimming cost V 0 bases and J 4 bases, with 9 bases left between them. Germline values: CDR1 LGHNA, CDR2 YSLEER. As DNA, the CDR3 is TGCGCCAGCAGCCAAGAAAGAGGGGGCTATGGCTACACCTTC. As protein: CASSQERGGYGYTF.

In its sample, this clone was seen a few times. The DNA for the CDR3 is TGTGCCAGCAGTGATTTAAGGGGGCGAGAGACCCAGTACTTC. Amino acid sequence: CASSDLRGRETQYF. V is TRBV6-1 and J is TRBJ2-5; 7 bases align to TRBD1. Trimming at V came to 3 bases and at J to 4 bases, leaving 5 bases not matched to a gene. Per the germline V gene, CDR1 is MNHNS and CDR2 is SASEGT. The CDR3 runs 14 residues.

This sequence joins TRBV10-3 and TRBJ1-1; tentatively, D is TRBD1 (5 bases). The germline V and J ends were trimmed by 7 bases and 1 base, with 7 bases remaining between them. The CDR3 sequence is 12 residues long. Germline loops: CDR1 ENHRY, CDR2 SYGVKD. The CDR3 coding sequence is TGTGCCATCACCCAGGGGAACACTGAAGCTTTCTTT. Translating it yields CAITQGNTEAFF.

This clone was counted a single time. The chain links TRBV11-2 to TRBJ2-3, with a possible D match to TRBD2 (5 bases). Germline V gives CDR1 SGHAT, CDR2 FQNNGV. This CDR3 is built from 17 residues. V was trimmed by 5 bases and J by 0 bases, leaving 18 bases between them. CDR3 loop: CASSKAYSASSTDTQYF. CDR3 DNA: TGTGCCAGCAGCAAAGCCTATAGCGCTTCTAGCACAGATACGCAGTATTTT.

The V and J genes are TRBV19 and TRBJ2-1; tentatively, D is TRBD2 (5 bases). Between the trimmed V and J ends, which lost 9 bases and 2 bases, there was a span of 14 bases. CDR1 and CDR2 (germline): LNHDA, SQIVND (reference sequence). The length of the CDR3 is 14 residues. This CDR3 reads CASQASTPYNEQFF. CDR3 sequence (DNA): TGTGCCAGCCAGGCTAGCACCCCCTACAATGAGCAGTTCTTC.